What follows is one T cell receptor beta chain and its context. The data belong to a study of blood T cell repertoires in COVID-19. The CDR3 extends over 13 amino acids. Germline CDR1 and CDR2: SGDLS and YYNGEE. Between the trimmed V and J ends, which lost 0 bases and 10 bases, there was a span of 11 bases. Sequencing was performed with immunoSEQ multiplex PCR; in TCRdb, only in-frame clones are kept and a portion is missing. Of 100,000 to 120,000 clones in the sample, over 75% were seen once. The source material was peripheral blood. The gene calls are TRBV9 and TRBJ2-1; perhaps TRBD2 as D (6 bases). This receptor was taken from a woman older than 75 with active or convalescent COVID-19. In DNA form, the CDR3 reads TGTGCCAGCAGCGTAGTGGGCGGGATCGAGCAGTTCTTC. It codes for CASSVVGGIEQFF.